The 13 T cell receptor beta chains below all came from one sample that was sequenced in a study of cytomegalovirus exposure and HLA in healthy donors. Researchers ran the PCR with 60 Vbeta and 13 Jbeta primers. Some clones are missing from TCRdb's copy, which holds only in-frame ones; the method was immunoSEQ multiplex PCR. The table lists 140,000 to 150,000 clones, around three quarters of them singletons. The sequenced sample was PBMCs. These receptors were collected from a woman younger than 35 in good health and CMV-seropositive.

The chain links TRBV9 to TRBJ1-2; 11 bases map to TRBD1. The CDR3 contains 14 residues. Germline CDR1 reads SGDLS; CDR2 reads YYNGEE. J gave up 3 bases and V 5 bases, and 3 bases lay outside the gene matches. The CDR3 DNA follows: TGTGCCAGCAGGGGGGACAGGGGGGACTATGGCTACACCTTC. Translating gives CASRGDRGDYGYTF.

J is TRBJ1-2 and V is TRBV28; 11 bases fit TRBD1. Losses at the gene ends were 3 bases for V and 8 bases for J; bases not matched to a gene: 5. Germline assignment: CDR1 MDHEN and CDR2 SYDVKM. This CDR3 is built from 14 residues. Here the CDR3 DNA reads TGTGCCAGCAGTTTGACGGGACAGGGGGGGGGCTACACCTTC. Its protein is CASSLTGQGGGYTF.

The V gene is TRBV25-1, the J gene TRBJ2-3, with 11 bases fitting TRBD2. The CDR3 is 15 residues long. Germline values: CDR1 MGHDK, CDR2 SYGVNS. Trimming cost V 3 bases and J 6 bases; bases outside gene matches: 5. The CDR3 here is CASSDFGTSGDTQYF. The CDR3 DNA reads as TGTGCCAGCAGTGATTTTGGGACTAGCGGCGATACGCAGTATTTT.

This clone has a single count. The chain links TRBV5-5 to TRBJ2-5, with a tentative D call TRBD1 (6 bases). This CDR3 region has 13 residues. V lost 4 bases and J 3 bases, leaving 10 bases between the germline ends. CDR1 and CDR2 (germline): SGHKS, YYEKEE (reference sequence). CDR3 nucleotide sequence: TGTGCCAGCAGCCACAGGGACGAAGAGACCCAGTACTTC. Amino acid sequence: CASSHRDEETQYF.

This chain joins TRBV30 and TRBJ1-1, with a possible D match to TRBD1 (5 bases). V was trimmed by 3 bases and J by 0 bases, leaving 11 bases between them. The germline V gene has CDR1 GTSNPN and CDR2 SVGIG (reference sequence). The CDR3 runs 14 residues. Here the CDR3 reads CAWSPRALNTEAFF. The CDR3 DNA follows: TGTGCCTGGAGCCCCAGGGCTTTGAACACTGAAGCTTTCTTT. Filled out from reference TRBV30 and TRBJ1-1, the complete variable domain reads SQTIHQWPATLVQPVGSPLSLECTVEGTSNPNLYWYRQAAGRGLQLLFYSVGIGQISSEVPQNLSASRPQDRQFILSSKKLLLSDSGFYLCAWSPRALNTEAFFGQGTRLTVV.

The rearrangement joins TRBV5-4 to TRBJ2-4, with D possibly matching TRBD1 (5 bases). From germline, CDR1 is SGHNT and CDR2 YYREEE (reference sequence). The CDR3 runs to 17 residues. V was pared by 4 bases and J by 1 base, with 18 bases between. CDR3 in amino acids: CASSPDVGVVAKNIQYF. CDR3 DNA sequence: TGTGCCAGCAGCCCGGACGTAGGGGTGGTTGCCAAAAACATTCAGTACTTC. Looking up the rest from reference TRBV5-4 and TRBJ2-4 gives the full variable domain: ETGVTQSPTHLIKTRGQQVTLRCSSQSGHNTVSWYQQALGQGPQFIFQYYREEENGRGNFPPRFSGLQFPNYSSELNVNALELDDSALYLCASSPDVGVVAKNIQYFGAGTRLSVL.

The CDR3 loop reads CSVDLAGGRGQYF. CDR3 bases: TGCAGCGTTGACCTGGCGGGGGGTCGCGGGCAGTACTTC. The chain has TRBV29-1 and TRBJ2-7, with 8 bases matching TRBD2. This CDR3 has 13 amino acids. CDR1 and CDR2 from the germline V gene are SQVTM and ANQGSEA. Trimming at V came to 3 bases and at J to 9 bases, leaving 10 bases not matched to a gene.

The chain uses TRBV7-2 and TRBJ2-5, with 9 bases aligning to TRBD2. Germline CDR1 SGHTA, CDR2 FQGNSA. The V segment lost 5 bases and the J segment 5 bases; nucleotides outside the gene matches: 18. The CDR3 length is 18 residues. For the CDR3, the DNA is TGTGCCAGCAGCCGGAACGGCGGGGGGGCCGGGTTAAGGGAGACCCAGTACTTC. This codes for CASSRNGGGAGLRETQYF. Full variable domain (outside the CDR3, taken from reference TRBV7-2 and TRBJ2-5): GAGVSQSPSNKVTEKGKDVELRCDPISGHTALYWYRQSLGQGLEFLIYFQGNSAPDKSGLPSDRFSAERTGGSVSTLTIQRTQQEDSAVYLCASSRNGGGAGLRETQYFGPGTRLLVL.

For the CDR3, the DNA is TGCGCCAGCAGCCCTTATGAGGGGGCGCTAAGGGGGAACACTGAAGCTTTCTTT. Residues: CASSPYEGALRGNTEAFF. The chain carries TRBV4-1 and TRBJ1-1, with 7 nucleotides matching TRBD1. V was pared by 4 bases and J by 1 base, with 15 bases of the junction left unmatched. This CDR3 has 18 residues. Germline V gives CDR1 MGHRA, CDR2 YSYEKL.

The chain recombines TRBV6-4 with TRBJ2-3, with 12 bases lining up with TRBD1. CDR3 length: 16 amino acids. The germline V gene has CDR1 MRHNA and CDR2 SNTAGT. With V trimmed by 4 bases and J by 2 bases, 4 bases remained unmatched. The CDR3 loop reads CASSVGTGGNTDTQYF. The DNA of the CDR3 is TGTGCCAGCAGTGTTGGGACAGGGGGCAACACAGATACGCAGTATTTT.

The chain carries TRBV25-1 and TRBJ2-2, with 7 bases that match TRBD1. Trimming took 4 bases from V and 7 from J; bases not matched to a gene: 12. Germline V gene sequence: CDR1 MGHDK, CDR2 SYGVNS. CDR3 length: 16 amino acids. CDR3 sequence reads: CASSGQGKGLSGELFF. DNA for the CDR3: TGTGCCAGCAGTGGACAGGGAAAGGGGTTGAGCGGGGAGCTGTTTTTT.

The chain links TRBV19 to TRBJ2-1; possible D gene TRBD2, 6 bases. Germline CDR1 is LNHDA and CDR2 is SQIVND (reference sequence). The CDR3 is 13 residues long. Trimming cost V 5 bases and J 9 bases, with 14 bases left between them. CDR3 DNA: TGTGCCAGTAGTCCCCCCAGGCGGGGTGAGCAGTTCTTC. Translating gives CASSPPRRGEQFF.

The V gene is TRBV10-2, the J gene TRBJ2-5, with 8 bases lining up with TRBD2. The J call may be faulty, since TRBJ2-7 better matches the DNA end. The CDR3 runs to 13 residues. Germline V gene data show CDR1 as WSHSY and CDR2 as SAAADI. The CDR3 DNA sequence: TGCGCCAGCGTCGCGGGGGGAGCCTACGAGCAGTACTTC. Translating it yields CASVAGGAYEQYF.